The sequence of this T cell receptor beta chain was determined in a study of cytomegalovirus exposure and HLA in healthy donors. Here immunoSEQ multiplex PCR was the method, and the copy in TCRdb shows in-frame clones only, minus some. This table has 230,000 or so clones, about 86% appearing once. Notes on the study in general: According to a subsequent analysis, TCR clusters identified in the first cohort showed a tendency to co-occur across the 120 validation repertoires. It was about 180 TCR beta chains that were listed as cytomegalovirus-associated.

To note about this clone: The target antigen is unknown.

The donors belonged to the approximately 120-subject validation cohort, separate from the approximately 670-subject first cohort. The CDR3 runs to 15 residues. Germline V CDR1 and CDR2: SGHAT, FQNNGV. V was pared by 5 bases and J by 8 bases, with 8 bases of the junction left unmatched. Sequencing was done on a sample of PBMCs. The chain has TRBV11-2 and TRBJ2-1; TRBD2 agrees at 11 bases. The TCR sequence derives from a young woman in good health and CMV-seronegative. DNA for the CDR3: TGTGCCAGCAGCGATGGGCTAGCGGGAGGTTATGAGCAGTTCTTC. It yields the protein CASSDGLAGGYEQFF.